This TCR beta chain was found in a study of blood T cell repertoires in COVID-19. This clone has a single count. Assay used: immunoSEQ multiplex PCR; TCRdb lists only in-frame clones, some missing. Of 140,000 to 150,000 clones in the sample, about 80% were seen once. Germline values: CDR1 SGHTA, CDR2 FQGNSA. This CDR3 comprises 12 residues. Trimming removed 4 bases at V and 5 bases at J, with 6 bases between. Sequences were obtained from peripheral blood. This clonotype was obtained from a man in his 70s who had recovered from COVID-19. The chain recombines TRBV7-2 with TRBJ2-1, with no clear D. The CDR3 reads CASSSAHNEQFF. CDR3 bases: TGTGCCAGCAGCTCCGCGCACAATGAGCAGTTCTTC.